This record looks at one T cell receptor beta chain sequence and its context. Using RNA transcripts as the source, TCR beta CDR3 regions were amplified. Researchers ran a first-round RT-PCR on the TCR CDR3 using the HTBI primer set. TCRdb reanalysed the multiplex PCR reads using MiXCR and keeps one entry per CDR3 protein. The table includes hundreds of thousands of distinct CDR3 sequences, around 46% detected once. This entry comes from a study of T cells in Graves' hyperthyroidism and ophthalmopathy. Patients aged 18 to 65 with hyperthyroidism were newly diagnosed, with duration under 2 months. Each diagnosis was grounded in clinical symptoms, serum thyroxine and TRAb, thyroid ultrasound, and orbital computed tomography. The CDR3 length is 17 residues. Germline V gene lookup returns CDR1 SGHRS and CDR2 YFSETQ. The trim removed 4 bases at V and 2 bases at J, leaving 11 bases unmatched.

This TCR was sampled from a woman between 18 and 29 years old with Graves' hyperthyroidism. The rearrangement links TRBV5-1 to TRBJ1-3; 8 bases map to TRBD1. Sequences were obtained from peripheral blood or thyroid tissue (not recorded which). CDR3 sequence reads: CASSTTPGQGAGNTIYF. CDR3 nucleotide sequence: TGCGCCAGCAGCACGACACCCGGACAGGGAGCTGGAAACACCATATATTTT.